Below, one TCR beta chain is given with its context. The antigen is not known. There was relapse after autologous stem cell transplantation in every patient, and there was variation in brentuximab vedotin exposure. Under best response, outcomes were complete response, partial response or progressive disease. This record comes from a study of PD-1 blockade in classical Hodgkin lymphoma. Study-wide results and caveats: Compared with baseline, CD4+ but not CD8+ TCR diversity had risen significantly by C4D1. Later analyses included only patients treated at least 1 year post-ASCT. Although disease activity or prior therapy may be involved, causes of the repertoire differences remain undefined.

TCRdb's table, derived via immunoSEQ multiplex PCR, lists solely in-frame clones and lacks some. This table has over 25,000 clones, around 67% appearing once. This specimen consisted of peripheral blood mononuclear cells (PBMCs), obtained before the second cycle of nivolumab. This clonotype was sampled from a human donor with classical Hodgkin lymphoma.

The DNA of the CDR3 is TGTGCCATCAGTGGCGGGGAAAGGGAGACCCAGTACTTC. Its translation: CAISGGERETQYF. This chain links TRBV10-3 with TRBJ2-5; D is possibly TRBD2 (6 bases). The CDR3 loop spans 13 amino acids. In germline, CDR1 is ENHRY, CDR2 SYGVKD. V was pared by 4 bases and J by 5 bases, with 11 bases between.